Listed below are T cell receptor beta chains from one sample, sequenced in a study of blood T cell repertoires in COVID-19. Profiling relied on immunoSEQ multiplex PCR, and the TCRdb table lists in-frame clones only, not all of them. The profile covers 300,000 to 400,000 clones, with 90% to 95% appearing a single time and roughly 3.9% taken by the ten largest. The sample consisted of PBMCs or T cells enriched from blood (not recorded which). These receptor sequences come from a woman in her twenties or thirties who had been exposed to COVID-19. Both conserved end residues are part of each CDR3. The order of the fields is V gene, CDR3 protein.

TRBV7-2,CASSLANQETQYF
TRBV21-1,CASSKSTEGPAGSSYNEQFF
TRBV6-2/TRBV6-3,CASSLSRTSPSTDTQYF
TRBV4-1,CASSQETPGWLREKLFF
TRBV5-1,CASSLEPQLTDTQYF
TRBV19,CASSTGARPPYEQYF
TRBV5-5,CASSWAGKGVYEQYF
TRBV14,CASSQDLRVSPLHF
TRBV11-2,CASSLGRDSPYGYTF
TRBV23-1,CASHLATYNEQFF
TRBV4-3,CASSPGRGRTYEQYF
TRBV5-1,CASSQGTGGGNEQYF